This entry lists 25 T cell receptor beta chains sequenced from one sample in a study of Ad26.COV2.S vaccination and SARS-CoV-2 variants. Here immunoSEQ multiplex PCR was the method, and the copy in TCRdb shows in-frame clones only, minus some. The data hold over 450,000 clones, with about 88% observed a single time. Treatment described: roughly 18 received Ad26.COV2.S at low or high dose, single or two shots; roughly five received placebo; per-sample allocation not given. Collection of samples fell on day 63 after the first vaccine or placebo injection. The source material was peripheral blood, sampled in a trial of Ad26.COV2.S vaccine versus placebo. The receptor source for this set is a person between 18 and 60 years old who received the Ad26.COV2.S COVID-19 vaccine or a placebo.

The chain couples TRBV13 to TRBJ2-7; TRBD1 matches at 9 bases. Germline loops: CDR1 PRHDT, CDR2 FYEKMQ (reference sequence). After removal of 4 bases from V and 2 bases from J, the junction contained 3 bases not matched to a gene. The CDR3 consists of 14 residues. The CDR3: CASSYRQGAYEQYF. The CDR3 bases are TGTGCCAGCAGCTACAGACAGGGGGCCTACGAGCAGTACTTC.

The chain carries TRBV12-3 or TRBV12-4 and TRBJ2-7; the D gene is possibly TRBD1 (5 bases). The CDR3 is 12 residues long. V lost 5 bases and J lost 9, with 14 bases in between. For the CDR3, the DNA is TGTGCCAGCAGTCCCCTCGACCAGGGGCAGTACTTC. It yields the protein CASSPLDQGQYF.

This clone has just one count. The V call is TRBV28, the J call TRBJ1-1; no clear D gene. V was pared by 1 base and J by 8 bases, with 11 bases between. Germline CDR1 is MDHEN and CDR2 is SYDVKM. The length of the CDR3 is 13 residues. The DNA of the CDR3 is TGTGCCAGCAGTTTATATGGGCAGGTCGAAGCTTTCTTT. It specifies CASSLYGQVEAFF.

This rearrangement joins TRBV5-5 to TRBJ2-7; D not certain. This CDR3 has 15 residues. V gave up 2 bases and J gave up 7 bases, with 19 bases separating them. The germline V gene has CDR1 SGHKS and CDR2 YYEKEE (reference sequence). This CDR3 is CASSFSLGIPTEQYF. The CDR3 DNA reads TGTGCCAGCAGCTTTTCGCTAGGGATCCCAACGGAGCAGTACTTC. Full variable domain (rest looked up from reference TRBV5-5 and TRBJ2-7): DAGVTQSPTHLIKTRGQQVTLRCSPISGHKSVSWYQQVLGQGPQFIFQYYEKEERGRGNFPDRFSARQFPNYSSELNVNALLLGDSALYLCASSFSLGIPTEQYFGPGTRLTVT.

The chain uses TRBV10-3 and TRBJ1-2; 8 positions match TRBD1. The V segment lost 3 bases and the J segment 3 bases; nucleotides outside the gene matches: 3. This CDR3 is built from 14 residues. Germline-derived CDR1 and CDR2 are ENHRY and SYGVKD. The CDR3 sequence is CAISDRQGYYGYTF. For the CDR3, the DNA is TGTGCCATCAGTGACCGACAGGGGTACTATGGCTACACCTTC.

This clone was counted ten times or more. CDR3 residues: CASSLHTGTAKAFF. CDR3 bases: TGTGCCAGCAGTCTACATACGGGGACAGCCAAAGCTTTCTTT. The chain couples TRBV27 to TRBJ1-1; TRBD1 matches at 7 bases. Germline CDR1 reads MNHEY; CDR2 reads SMNVEV (reference sequence). The CDR3 is 14 amino acids. The trim removed 5 bases at V and 9 bases at J, leaving 12 bases unmatched.

The chain couples TRBV5-6 to TRBJ1-4, with D perhaps TRBD1 (6 bases). The germline V gene encodes CDR1 SGHDT and CDR2 YYEEEE. This CDR3 is 15 amino acids long. V gave up 4 bases and J gave up 5 bases, with 15 bases separating them. CDR3 residues: CASSLNREINEKLFF. CDR3 nucleotide sequence: TGTGCCAGCAGCCTGAACAGGGAAATAAATGAAAAACTGTTTTTT.

V usage is TRBV29-1 and J usage is TRBJ1-2; D remains unclear. Trimming cost V 7 bases and J 0 bases, with 6 bases left between them. CDR1 and CDR2 from the germline V gene are SQVTM and ANQGSEA. This CDR3 is 11 amino acids long. For the CDR3, the DNA is TGCAGCGCCGCATCTAACTATGGCTACACCTTC. It translates to CSAASNYGYTF.

The chain employs TRBV11-3 and TRBJ2-3; TRBD1 is a possible D gene (6 bases). V lost 3 bases to trimming and J lost 4 bases, with 11 bases between them. The germline V gene has CDR1 SGHNT and CDR2 YENEEA. The CDR3 is 14 residues long. The CDR3 region is CASSLNRVADTQYF. Here the CDR3 DNA reads TGTGCCAGCAGCTTGAACAGGGTGGCAGATACGCAGTATTTT.

The table lists this clone with a count of one. V is TRBV19 and J is TRBJ2-3, with 12 bases aligning to TRBD1. Germline CDR1 is LNHDA and CDR2 is SQIVND (reference sequence). The CDR3 runs to 17 residues. J lost 7 bases, V lost 7 bases, and 15 bases had no gene match. The CDR3 loop is CASTEGIGTGGGYTQYF. Written as DNA, the CDR3 is TGTGCCAGTACCGAGGGCATAGGGACAGGGGGCGGGTATACGCAGTATTTT.

The chain is built from TRBV28 and TRBJ1-2; 7 nucleotides agree with TRBD1. J was trimmed by 4 bases and V by 6 bases; bases with no gene match: 8. The germline V gene has CDR1 MDHEN and CDR2 SYDVKM. This CDR3 spans 14 amino acids. For the CDR3, the DNA is TGTGCCAGCAGGGGACAGAACCCCATCTATGGCTACACCTTC. Translated, it gives CASRGQNPIYGYTF.

The chain is built from TRBV27 and TRBJ2-7; 7 bases map to TRBD2. The V and J ends lost 6 bases and 2 bases, in that order; junction bases with no gene match: 10. Looked up from germline, CDR1 is MNHEY and CDR2 is SMNVEV (reference sequence). There are 15 residues in the CDR3. CDR3 sequence reads: CASSAYPGTTYEQYF. CDR3 DNA: TGTGCCAGCAGCGCATACCCCGGGACTACCTACGAGCAGTACTTC.

The rearrangement uses TRBV29-1 and TRBJ1-2; a possible D gene is TRBD1 (6 bases). The CDR3 is made up of 12 amino acids. V was trimmed by 3 bases and J by 6 bases, leaving 11 bases between them. Per the germline V gene, CDR1 is SQVTM and CDR2 is ANQGSEA. The CDR3 nucleotides read TGCAGCGTTGAGTGGGGGCAGCATGGCTACACCTTC. It codes for CSVEWGQHGYTF. The full variable domain, completed using reference TRBV29-1 and TRBJ1-2, is SAVISQKPSRDICQRGTSLTIQCQVDSQVTMMFWYRQQPGQSLTLIATANQGSEATYESGFVIDKFPISRPNLTFSTLTVSNMSPEDSSIYLCSVEWGQHGYTFGSGTRLTVV.

The J gene is TRBJ1-1, the V gene TRBV30; D is undetermined. In germline, CDR1 is GTSNPN, CDR2 SVGIG (reference sequence). V was shortened by 5 bases and J by 7 bases, with 14 bases between the two germline ends. CDR3 length equals 12 residues. The CDR3 bases are TGTGCCTGGTGTCTTCAACCACGTGAAGCTTTCTTT. Translating gives CAWCLQPREAFF.

The J gene is TRBJ2-1, the V gene TRBV27; 12 nucleotides agree with TRBD2. The CDR3 length is 17 residues. Germline CDR1 and CDR2: MNHEY and SMNVEV (reference sequence). The V segment lost 3 bases and the J segment 8 bases; nucleotides outside the gene matches: 11. CDR3 region: CASSFGLAGGHLYEQFF. The CDR3 region has the DNA TGTGCCAGCAGTTTTGGGCTAGCGGGGGGGCATTTGTATGAGCAGTTCTTC.

This clone was observed once. The V and J genes are TRBV4-3 and TRBJ2-1, with 7 positions matching TRBD1. V lost 0 bases, J lost 3 bases, and 14 bases stayed unmatched. Germline CDR1 reads LGHNA; CDR2 reads YSLEER. This CDR3 comprises 19 residues. The CDR3 sequence: CASSQEMNFGTAGYNEQFF. The CDR3 DNA follows: TGCGCCAGCAGCCAAGAAATGAATTTCGGGACAGCTGGCTACAATGAGCAGTTCTTC.

The chain employs TRBV6-5 and TRBJ1-6; D remains unclear. The V end was cut by 0 bases, the J end by 4 bases, with 7 bases between. Germline CDR1 is MNHEY and CDR2 is SVGAGI. This CDR3 has 15 residues. The CDR3 loop reads CASSYSQIYNSPLHF. CDR3 DNA: TGTGCCAGCAGTTACTCGCAGATTTATAATTCACCCCTCCACTTT.

CDR3: CASSHSGRTDTQYF. CDR3 DNA sequence: TGTGCCAGCAGCCATAGCGGTCGCACAGATACGCAGTATTTT. The rearrangement links TRBV7-2 to TRBJ2-3; D is possibly TRBD2 (6 bases). CDR3 length: 14 residues. Germline CDR1 and CDR2: SGHTA and FQGNSA. V was shortened by 5 bases and J by 1 base, with 10 bases between the two germline ends.

This chain links TRBV6-1 with TRBJ2-2, with 8 positions matching TRBD2. CDR1 and CDR2 from the germline V gene are MNHNS and SASEGT. The V and J ends lost 0 bases and 9 bases, in that order; junction bases with no gene match: 12. This CDR3 is built from 17 residues. The CDR3 loop is CASSEAPFPGGNRELFF. In nucleotides, the CDR3 is TGTGCCAGCAGTGAAGCGCCTTTTCCGGGGGGGAACAGGGAGCTGTTTTTT.

The chain recombines TRBV2 with TRBJ2-7; D not resolved. The CDR3 covers 12 residues. The V gene lost 7 bases and the J gene lost 0 bases, with 7 bases spanning the gap. The V gene's germline CDR1 is SNHLY and CDR2 FYNNEI. CDR3: CASTIYSYEQYF. The CDR3 region has the DNA TGTGCCAGCACGATCTACTCCTACGAGCAGTACTTC.

The chain joins TRBV7-9 to TRBJ2-1; D is perhaps TRBD2 (5 bases). The CDR3 is 14 amino acids. V lost 5 bases and J 12 bases, leaving 20 bases between the germline ends. Germline V gene sequence: CDR1 SEHNR, CDR2 FQNEAQ (reference sequence). The CDR3 loop is CASSPGLIKSGQFF. The CDR3 nucleotides are TGTGCCAGCAGCCCCGGACTTATAAAATCTGGGCAGTTCTTC.

The chain uses TRBV6-2 or TRBV6-3 and TRBJ1-2; D is uncertain. The CDR3 is 15 residues long. Germline CDR1 is MNHEY and CDR2 is SVGEGT. Deletions cut 0 bases from V and 8 bases from J, with 16 bases between. CDR3 amino acids: CASSYSKVAGGGYTF. The CDR3 bases are TGTGCCAGCAGTTACTCGAAGGTGGCAGGTGGAGGCTACACCTTC.

The chain has TRBV7-3 and TRBJ1-1, with a weak D call TRBD1 (6 bases). The CDR3 runs to 13 residues. Germline V gene lookup returns CDR1 SGHTA and CDR2 FQGTGA. V was clipped by 6 bases and J by 5 bases, with 13 bases between them. CDR3 residues: CASSLGAPTEAFF. CDR3 DNA sequence: TGTGCCAGCAGTCTGGGGGCGCCGACTGAAGCTTTCTTT.

The gene calls are TRBV15 and TRBJ2-5, with D uncertain. The V gene's germline CDR1 is LNHNV and CDR2 YYDKDF (reference sequence). This CDR3 contains 14 residues. With 0 bases removed from V and 5 bases from J, the gap between germline ends came to 10 bases. The DNA of the CDR3 is TGTGCCACCAGCAGAGATCTTATCCGGGAGACCCAGTACTTC. The encoded protein is CATSRDLIRETQYF. The full variable domain, its missing parts supplied by reference TRBV15 and TRBJ2-5, is DAMVIQNPRYQVTQFGKPVTLSCSQTLNHNVMYWYQQKSSQAPKLLFHYYDKDFNNEADTPDNFQSRRPNTSFCFLDIRSPGLGDTAMYLCATSRDLIRETQYFGPGTRLLVL.

The chain has TRBV7-3 and TRBJ1-1; maybe TRBD1 (5 bases). Germline CDR1 is SGHTA and CDR2 is FQGTGA. V was clipped by 5 bases and J by 6 bases, with 13 bases between them. The CDR3 sequence is 13 residues long. The CDR3 spells CASSPRQLPEAFF. Written as DNA, the CDR3 is TGTGCCAGCAGCCCCCGACAGTTGCCTGAAGCTTTCTTT.